This T cell receptor beta chain is from a study of blood T cell repertoires in COVID-19. The CDR3 is made up of 16 amino acids. Germline V lookup: CDR1 SNHLY, CDR2 FYNNEI. Between the trimmed V and J ends, which lost 0 bases and 7 bases, there was a span of 16 bases. Per the study methods: Cell counts per sample came from amplifying reference gene primers. Sequencing was performed with immunoSEQ multiplex PCR; in TCRdb, only in-frame clones are kept and a portion is missing. V, J and clone size reflect that table, while D and trimming were determined from the DNA. The sample comprises about 93,000 clones, roughly 90% of which are singletons, and less than 2% rests with the top ten.

The sequencing input was peripheral blood. This sequence originates from a human donor with active COVID-19. The donor label of this sample is uncertain. The chain employs TRBV2 and TRBJ2-1; D is possibly TRBD2 (7 bases). The CDR3 region has the DNA TGTGCCAGCAGTGAAGCCGGGGGGCGGGTGAGGAATGAGCAGTTCTTC. Translated: CASSEAGGRVRNEQFF.